The sequence of this T cell receptor (beta chain) was determined in a study of radiotherapy plus CTLA-4 blockade in lung cancer. At the level of the study: Disease control was seen in about 30% of patients, objective responses in roughly 17%.

Study results and caveats: Blood TCR clones of tumor origin expanded after radiotherapy plus ipilimumab. Increased serum interferon-beta after radiation also reportedly predicted response strongly.

Patients with chemo-refractory metastatic non-small-cell lung cancer received focal radiation plus CTLA-4 blockade with ipilimumab. Repertoires were generated with immunoSEQ multiplex PCR, while TCRdb's copy carries only in-frame clones and drops some. The repertoire has approximately 97,000 clones, 83% of them found once; the top ten carry more than 0.75%. This clone was counted between two and nine times. Its antigen is not identified. There are 15 residues in the CDR3. Germline V gene lookup returns CDR1 SGHRS and CDR2 YFSETQ. V gave up 0 bases and J gave up 3 bases; unmatched junction bases: 3. The sequenced sample was peripheral blood, obtained from a patient treated with radiotherapy plus ipilimumab. The receptor's source is a human donor with non-small cell lung cancer who had stable disease on radiotherapy plus ipilimumab. The rearrangement links TRBV5-1 to TRBJ2-7; 10 bases match TRBD2. The CDR3 coding sequence is TGCGCCAGCAGCTTGGCTGCTAGCGGGGGCTACGAGCAGTACTTC. Translation gives CASSLAASGGYEQYF.